This T cell receptor beta chain appears in the sequencing data of a study of radiotherapy plus CTLA-4 blockade in lung cancer. CDR3 length: 16 amino acids. The germline V gene has CDR1 ENHRY and CDR2 SYGVKD. V was pared by 0 bases and J by 2 bases, with 11 bases between. The data were produced by immunoSEQ multiplex PCR, yet TCRdb's version contains in-frame clones alone and is incomplete. Among about 49,000 clones listed, about 85% were seen once. In its sample, this clone was seen once. This specimen consisted of peripheral blood, obtained from a patient treated with radiotherapy plus ipilimumab. The source is a human donor with non-small cell lung cancer whose response to radiotherapy plus ipilimumab could not be evaluated. The J gene is TRBJ1-3, the V gene TRBV10-3, with D tentatively TRBD1 (6 bases). The CDR3 is CAISESRGGAGNTIYF. The CDR3 DNA reads as TGTGCCATCAGTGAGTCGCGAGGGGGTGCTGGAAACACCATATATTTT.